The present entry profiles one T cell receptor (beta chain) with its context. No antigen is known for it. This entry comes from a study of cytomegalovirus exposure and HLA in healthy donors. CDR3 length equals 16 residues. Trimming at V came to 4 bases and at J to 2 bases, leaving 9 bases not matched to a gene. CDR1 is SGDLS, CDR2 YYNGEE, per germline. Study-level points and caveats: Analysis performed later found roughly 17,000 TCR beta sequences associated with HLA alleles at 0.05 false discovery rate.

60 Vbeta and 13 Jbeta primers were used in PCR. Using immunoSEQ multiplex PCR, the repertoire was profiled, and TCRdb retains in-frame clones only, with some absent. The sample lists about 98,000 clones; 70% to 80% were seen once. The material sequenced was PBMCs. The genes are TRBV9 and TRBJ2-1; 7 nucleotides agree with TRBD1. The sequence was collected from a man aged 55 to 70 in good health and CMV-seropositive. CDR3 protein: CASSPSDRVTYNEQFF. The CDR3 region has the DNA TGTGCCAGCAGCCCCTCCGACAGGGTCACCTACAATGAGCAGTTCTTC.